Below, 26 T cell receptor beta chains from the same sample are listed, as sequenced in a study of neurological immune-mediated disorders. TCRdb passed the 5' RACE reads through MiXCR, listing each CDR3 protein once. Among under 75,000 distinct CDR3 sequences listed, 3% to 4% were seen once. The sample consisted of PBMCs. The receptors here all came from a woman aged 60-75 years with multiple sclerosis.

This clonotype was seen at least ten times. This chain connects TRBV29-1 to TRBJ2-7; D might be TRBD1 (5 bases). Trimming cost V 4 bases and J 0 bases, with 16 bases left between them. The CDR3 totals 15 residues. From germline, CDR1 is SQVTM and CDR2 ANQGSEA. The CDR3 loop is CSVVDSLRSSYEQYF. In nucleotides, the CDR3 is TGCAGCGTTGTCGACAGCCTTAGGAGCTCCTACGAGCAGTACTTC.

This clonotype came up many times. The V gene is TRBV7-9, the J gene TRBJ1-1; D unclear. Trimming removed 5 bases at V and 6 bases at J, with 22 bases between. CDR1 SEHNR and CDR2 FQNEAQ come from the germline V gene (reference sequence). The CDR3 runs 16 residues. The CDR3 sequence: CASSQETGPAEPEAFF. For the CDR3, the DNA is TGTGCCAGCAGCCAGGAGACGGGTCCGGCAGAGCCTGAAGCTTTCTTT.

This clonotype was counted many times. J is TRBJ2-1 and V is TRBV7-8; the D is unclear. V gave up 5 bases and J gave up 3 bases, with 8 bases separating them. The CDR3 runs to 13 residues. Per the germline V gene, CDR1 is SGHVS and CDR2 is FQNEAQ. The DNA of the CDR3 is TGTGCCAGCAGCGACGGATTCTACAATGAGCAGTTCTTC. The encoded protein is CASSDGFYNEQFF. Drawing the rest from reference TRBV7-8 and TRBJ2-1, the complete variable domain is GAGVSQSPRYKVAKRGQDVALRCDPISGHVSLFWYQQALGQGPEFLTYFQNEAQLDKSGLPSDRFFAERPEGSVSTLKIQRTQQEDSAVYLCASSDGFYNEQFFGPGTRLTVL.

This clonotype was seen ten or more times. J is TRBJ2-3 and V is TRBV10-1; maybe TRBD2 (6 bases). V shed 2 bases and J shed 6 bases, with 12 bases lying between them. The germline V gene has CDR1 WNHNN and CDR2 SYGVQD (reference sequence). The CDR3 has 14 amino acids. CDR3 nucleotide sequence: TGCGCCAGCAGTGAGGCGGGGTGGGTGGATACGCAGTATTTT. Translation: CASSEAGWVDTQYF.

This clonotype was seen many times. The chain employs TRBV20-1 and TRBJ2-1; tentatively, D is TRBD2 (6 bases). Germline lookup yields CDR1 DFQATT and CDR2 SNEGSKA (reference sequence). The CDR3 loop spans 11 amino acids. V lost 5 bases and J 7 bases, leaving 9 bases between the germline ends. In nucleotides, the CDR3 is TGCAGTGCTCAAAGCGGGAATGAGCAGTTCTTC. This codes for CSAQSGNEQFF.

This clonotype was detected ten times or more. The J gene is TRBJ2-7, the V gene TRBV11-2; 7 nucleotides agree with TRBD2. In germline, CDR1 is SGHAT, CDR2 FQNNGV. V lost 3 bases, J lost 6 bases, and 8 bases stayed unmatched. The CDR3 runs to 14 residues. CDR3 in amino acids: CASSFLSGGLEQYF. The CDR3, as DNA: TGTGCCAGCAGCTTTCTGTCGGGGGGACTCGAGCAGTACTTC.

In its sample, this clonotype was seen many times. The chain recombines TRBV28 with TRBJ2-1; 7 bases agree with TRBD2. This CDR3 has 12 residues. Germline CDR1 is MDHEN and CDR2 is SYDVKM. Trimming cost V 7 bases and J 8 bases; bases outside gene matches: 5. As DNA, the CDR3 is TGTGCCAGCAAGGCGGGAGCTTATGAGCAGTTCTTC. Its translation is CASKAGAYEQFF. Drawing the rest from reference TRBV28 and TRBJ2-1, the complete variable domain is DVKVTQSSRYLVKRTGEKVFLECVQDMDHENMFWYRQDPGLGLRLIYFSYDVKMKEKGDIPEGYSVSREKKERFSLILESASTNQTSMYLCASKAGAYEQFFGPGTRLTVL.

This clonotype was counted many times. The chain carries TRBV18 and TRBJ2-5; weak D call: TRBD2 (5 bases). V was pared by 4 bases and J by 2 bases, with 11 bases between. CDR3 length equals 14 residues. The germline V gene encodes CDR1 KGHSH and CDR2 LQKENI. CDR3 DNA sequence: TGTGCCAGCTCACACAGCGGATTTCAAGAGACCCAGTACTTC. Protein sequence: CASSHSGFQETQYF.

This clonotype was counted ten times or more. The CDR3 here is CSARGLKETQYF. CDR3 coding DNA: TGCAGTGCTAGAGGGCTAAAAGAGACCCAGTACTTC. The V and J genes are TRBV20-1 and TRBJ2-5; D ambiguous. V gave up 1 base and J gave up 3 bases, with 6 bases separating them. The CDR3 length is 12 residues. Germline CDR1 DFQATT, CDR2 SNEGSKA (reference sequence).

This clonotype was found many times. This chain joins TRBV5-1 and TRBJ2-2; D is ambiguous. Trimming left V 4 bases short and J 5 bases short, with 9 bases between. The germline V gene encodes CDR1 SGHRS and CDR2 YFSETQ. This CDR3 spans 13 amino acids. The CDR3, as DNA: TGCGCCAGCAGCCCCTCCGGGACCGGGGAGCTGTTTTTT. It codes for CASSPSGTGELFF.

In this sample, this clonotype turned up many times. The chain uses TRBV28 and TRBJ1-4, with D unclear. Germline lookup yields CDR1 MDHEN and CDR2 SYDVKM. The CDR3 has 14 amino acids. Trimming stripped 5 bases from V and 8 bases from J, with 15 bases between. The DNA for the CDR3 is TGTGCCAGCAGTACGCCAAATAACCTAGAAAAACTGTTTTTT. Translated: CASSTPNNLEKLFF.

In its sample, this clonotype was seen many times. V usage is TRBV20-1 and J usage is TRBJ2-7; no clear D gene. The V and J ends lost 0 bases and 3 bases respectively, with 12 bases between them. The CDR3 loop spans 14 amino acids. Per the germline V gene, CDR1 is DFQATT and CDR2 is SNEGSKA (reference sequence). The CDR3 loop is CSARDWPHYYEQYF. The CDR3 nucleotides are TGCAGTGCTAGAGATTGGCCGCACTACTACGAGCAGTACTTC.

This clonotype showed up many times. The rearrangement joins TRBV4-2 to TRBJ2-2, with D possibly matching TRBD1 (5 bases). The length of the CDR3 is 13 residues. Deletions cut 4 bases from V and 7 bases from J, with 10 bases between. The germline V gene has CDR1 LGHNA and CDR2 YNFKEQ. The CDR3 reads CASSPRQGGELFF. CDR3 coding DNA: TGTGCCAGCAGCCCCCGTCAGGGCGGGGAGCTGTTTTTT.

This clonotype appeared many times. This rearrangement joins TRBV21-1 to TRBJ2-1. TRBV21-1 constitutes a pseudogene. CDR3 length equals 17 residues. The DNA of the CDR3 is TGTGCCAGCAGCAAAGGAAAGTCGACGAATTCCTACAATGAGCAGTTCTTC. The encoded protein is CASSKGKSTNSYNEQFF.

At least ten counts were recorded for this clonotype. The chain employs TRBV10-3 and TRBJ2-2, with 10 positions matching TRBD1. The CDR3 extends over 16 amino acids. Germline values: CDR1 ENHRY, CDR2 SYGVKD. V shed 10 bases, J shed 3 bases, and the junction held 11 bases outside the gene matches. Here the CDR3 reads CATADRGLSDTGELFF. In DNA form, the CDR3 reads TGTGCCACGGCAGACAGGGGGCTTTCGGACACCGGGGAGCTGTTTTTT.

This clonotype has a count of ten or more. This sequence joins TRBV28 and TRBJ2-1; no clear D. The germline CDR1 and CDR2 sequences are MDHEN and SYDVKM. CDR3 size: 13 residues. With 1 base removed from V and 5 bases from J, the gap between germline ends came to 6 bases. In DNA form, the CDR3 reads TGTGCCAGCAGTTTATTGGTAGACAATGAGCAGTTCTTC. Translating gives CASSLLVDNEQFF.

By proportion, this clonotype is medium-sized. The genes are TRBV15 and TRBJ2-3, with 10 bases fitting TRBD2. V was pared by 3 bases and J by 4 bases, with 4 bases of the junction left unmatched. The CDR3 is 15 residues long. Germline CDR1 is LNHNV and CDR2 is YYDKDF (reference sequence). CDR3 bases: TGTGCCACCAGCAGGCCGCTAGCGGGGGCAGATACGCAGTATTTT. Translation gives CATSRPLAGADTQYF. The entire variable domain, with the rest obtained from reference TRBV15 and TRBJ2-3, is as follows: DAMVIQNPRYQVTQFGKPVTLSCSQTLNHNVMYWYQQKSSQAPKLLFHYYDKDFNNEADTPDNFQSRRPNTSFCFLDIRSPGLGDTAMYLCATSRPLAGADTQYFGPGTRLTVL.

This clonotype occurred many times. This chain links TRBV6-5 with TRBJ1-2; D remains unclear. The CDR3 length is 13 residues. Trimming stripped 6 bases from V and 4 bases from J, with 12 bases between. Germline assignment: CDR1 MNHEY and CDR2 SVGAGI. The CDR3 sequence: CASRKGISYGYTF. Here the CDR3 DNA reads TGTGCCAGCAGAAAGGGTATTAGCTATGGCTACACCTTC.

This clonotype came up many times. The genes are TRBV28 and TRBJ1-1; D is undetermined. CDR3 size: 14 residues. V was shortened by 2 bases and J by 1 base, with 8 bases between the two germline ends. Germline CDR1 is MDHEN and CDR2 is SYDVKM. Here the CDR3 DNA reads TGTGCCAGCAGTTTAGTGTTGGCGAACACTGAAGCTTTCTTT. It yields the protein CASSLVLANTEAFF.

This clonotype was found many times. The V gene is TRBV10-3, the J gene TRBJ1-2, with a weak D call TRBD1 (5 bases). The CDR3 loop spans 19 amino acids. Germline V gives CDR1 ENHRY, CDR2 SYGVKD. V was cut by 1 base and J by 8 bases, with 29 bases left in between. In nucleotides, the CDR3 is TGTGCCATCAGTGAGTTAGGAGGCCGGAAAGACAGAGCCTCCCGCGGCTACACCTTC. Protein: CAISELGGRKDRASRGYTF.

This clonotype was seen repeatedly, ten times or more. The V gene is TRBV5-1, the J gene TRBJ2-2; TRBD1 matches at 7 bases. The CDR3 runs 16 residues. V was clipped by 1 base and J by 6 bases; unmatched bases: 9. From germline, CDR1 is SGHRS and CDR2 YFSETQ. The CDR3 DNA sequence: TGCGCCAGCAGCTTGATCGAGGGGGCGCTTCCCGGGGAGCTGTTTTTT. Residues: CASSLIEGALPGELFF.

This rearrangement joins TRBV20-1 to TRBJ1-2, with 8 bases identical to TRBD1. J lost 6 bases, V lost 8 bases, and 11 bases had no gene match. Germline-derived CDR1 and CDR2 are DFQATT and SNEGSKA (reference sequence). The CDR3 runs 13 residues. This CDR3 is CSIHTGGGNGYTF. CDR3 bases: TGCAGTATACATACAGGGGGAGGAAATGGCTACACCTTC.

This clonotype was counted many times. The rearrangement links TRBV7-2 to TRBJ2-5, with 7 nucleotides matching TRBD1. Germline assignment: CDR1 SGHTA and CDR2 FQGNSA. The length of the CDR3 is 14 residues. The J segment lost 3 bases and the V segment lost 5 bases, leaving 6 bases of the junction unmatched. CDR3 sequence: CASSLPGTEETQYF. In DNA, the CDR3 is TGTGCCAGCAGCCTACCCGGGACAGAAGAGACCCAGTACTTC.

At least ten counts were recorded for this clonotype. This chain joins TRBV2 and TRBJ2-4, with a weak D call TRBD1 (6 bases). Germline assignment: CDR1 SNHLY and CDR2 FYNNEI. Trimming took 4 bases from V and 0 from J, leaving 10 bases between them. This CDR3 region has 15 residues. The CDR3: CASSVDSLAKNIQYF. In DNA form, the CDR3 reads TGTGCCAGCAGTGTGGACAGTCTAGCCAAAAACATTCAGTACTTC.

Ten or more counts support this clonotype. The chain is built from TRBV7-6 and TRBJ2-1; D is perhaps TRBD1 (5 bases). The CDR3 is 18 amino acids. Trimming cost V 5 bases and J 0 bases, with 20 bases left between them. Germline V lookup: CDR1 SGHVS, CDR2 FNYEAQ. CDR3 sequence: CASSPLKGREGSYNEQFF. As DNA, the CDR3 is TGTGCCAGCAGCCCGTTAAAGGGCAGGGAAGGCTCCTACAATGAGCAGTTCTTC.

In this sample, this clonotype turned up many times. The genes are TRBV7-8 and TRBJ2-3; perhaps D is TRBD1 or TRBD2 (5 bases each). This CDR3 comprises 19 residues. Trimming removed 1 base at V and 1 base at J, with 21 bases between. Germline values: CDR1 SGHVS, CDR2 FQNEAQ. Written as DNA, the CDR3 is TGTGCCAGCAGCTTAGAATTTTCCCTAGCAGTCAGGGGCACAGATACGCAGTATTTT. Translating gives CASSLEFSLAVRGTDTQYF.